The 26 T cell receptor beta chains in this list originate from one sample, sequenced in a study of regulatory T cells in long-lasting Graves disease. Time point given: persistent/refractory GD, antithyroid drugs over 5 years with positive TRAb. PBMC-derived RNA was used for the TCR library. Arm-PCR of CDR3 regions with iRepertoire HTBI primers generated TCR beta libraries. TCRdb re-derived calls from the multiplex PCR reads in MiXCR, one entry per CDR3 protein. This sample has roughly 450,000 distinct CDR3 sequences, with about a fifth found just once. Source: peripheral blood mononuclear cells (PBMCs), taken when the disease was refractory, from a patient treated with antithyroid drugs. The receptors stem from a female donor with Graves disease.

This clonotype was seen at least ten times. The chain combines TRBV27 with TRBJ1-4; D is possibly TRBD1 (6 bases). The CDR3 totals 14 residues. Germline V CDR1 and CDR2: MNHEY, SMNVEV (reference sequence). The V and J ends lost 6 bases and 8 bases respectively, with 16 bases between them. The CDR3 is CASSRLTGTEKLFF. The DNA of the CDR3 is TGTGCCAGCAGCCGCCTGACAGGAACGGAAAAACTGTTTTTT.

This clonotype was counted between two and nine times. At one of its ends the junction is not consistent with the germline gene, which may arise from a read error. The V and J genes are TRBV6-5 and TRBJ2-6, with 7 bases lining up with TRBD1. There are 19 residues in the CDR3. Per germline, CDR1 MNHEY and CDR2 SVGAGI. CDR3 loop: CASSYRGQTIISGANVLTF. The CDR3 DNA reads as TGTGCCAGCAGTTACAGGGGACAGACCATTATCTCTGGGGCCAACGTCCTAACTTTC.

This clonotype was counted ten times or more. V gene TRBV2 combines with J gene TRBJ1-6, with a possible D match to TRBD1 (6 bases). V was cut by 2 bases and J by 5 bases, with 22 bases left in between. CDR3 length equals 19 residues. In germline, CDR1 is SNHLY, CDR2 FYNNEI. The CDR3 nucleotides are TGTGCCAGCAGTGAATCGAGTAGATTCGGGACACCGAATAATTCACCCCTCCACTTT. Protein product: CASSESSRFGTPNNSPLHF.

This clonotype was observed a handful of times. The rearrangement joins TRBV20-1 to TRBJ2-2; 12 nucleotides match TRBD2. J gave up 5 bases and V 5 bases, and 6 bases lay outside the gene matches. Germline assignment: CDR1 DFQATT and CDR2 SNEGSKA (reference sequence). This CDR3 region has 15 residues. The chain's CDR3 is CSALTGTSGTGELFF. The DNA for the CDR3 is TGCAGTGCTCTCACCGGGACTAGCGGGACCGGGGAGCTGTTTTTT.

This clonotype was seen ten or more times. The chain recombines TRBV5-1 with TRBJ1-1; the D is unclear. The CDR3 has 14 amino acids. Per germline, CDR1 SGHRS and CDR2 YFSETQ. Deletions cut 0 bases from V and 5 bases from J, with 11 bases between. CDR3 coding DNA: TGCGCCAGCAGCTTGGCCCCCGATCGGACTGAAGCTTTCTTT. Translating it yields CASSLAPDRTEAFF.

This clonotype was found a few times. This chain uses TRBV9 with TRBJ1-2; D possibly corresponds to TRBD1 (5 bases). CDR1 and CDR2 (germline): SGDLS, YYNGEE. The CDR3 is made up of 12 amino acids. Deletions cut 0 bases from V and 9 bases from J, with 9 bases between. CDR3 amino acids: CASSVEMGRYTF. CDR3 coding DNA: TGTGCCAGCAGCGTAGAAATGGGGCGCTACACCTTC.

This clonotype was counted many times. V is TRBV14 and J is TRBJ1-2; D gene uncertain. The V end was cut by 2 bases, the J end by 7 bases, with 17 bases between. The CDR3 length is 15 residues. Germline V gives CDR1 SGHDN, CDR2 FVKESK. The CDR3 DNA is TGTGCCAGCAGCCAAATGATGGGAGAGGGCCCTGGCTACACCTTC. This gives the protein CASSQMMGEGPGYTF.

This clonotype has at least ten counts. CDR3 DNA sequence: TGTGCCTGGAGTCTTAGCGGGAGTAGCGCCGGGGAGCTGTTTTTT. Translation gives CAWSLSGSSAGELFF. The chain couples TRBV30 to TRBJ2-2; 9 bases align to TRBD2. V lost 2 bases, J lost 6 bases, and 7 bases stayed unmatched. Germline-derived CDR1 and CDR2 are GTSNPN and SVGIG (reference sequence). The CDR3 length is 15 residues.

Ten or more counts support this clonotype. The chain combines TRBV7-3 with TRBJ2-7; D may match TRBD1 or TRBD2 (5 bases each). Germline lookup yields CDR1 SGHTA and CDR2 FQGTGA. The CDR3 runs 13 residues. With 5 bases removed from V and 4 bases from J, the gap between germline ends came to 12 bases. The CDR3 coding sequence is TGTGCCAGCAGCCTATCGGGACCGTACGAGCAGTACTTC. Its protein product is CASSLSGPYEQYF. Complete variable domain (other parts from reference TRBV7-3 and TRBJ2-7): GAGVSQTPSNKVTEKGKYVELRCDPISGHTALYWYRQSLGQGPEFLIYFQGTGAADDSGLPNDRFFAVRPEGSVSTLKIQRTERGDSAVYLCASSLSGPYEQYFGPGTRLTVT.

The chain links TRBV5-1 to TRBJ1-2; D not certain. Deletions cut 0 bases from V and 2 bases from J, with 8 bases between. The V gene's germline CDR1 is SGHRS and CDR2 YFSETQ. The CDR3 is 14 amino acids. The CDR3, as DNA: TGCGCCAGCAGCTTGGATGTGGGGAACTATGGCTACACCTTC. It encodes CASSLDVGNYGYTF.

The chain is built from TRBV7-3 and TRBJ2-1, with TRBD1 identical over 12 bases. Unmatched junction bases numbered 9, after V lost 2 bases and J lost 4 bases. CDR3 size: 18 residues. The V gene's germline CDR1 is SGHTA and CDR2 FQGTGA. In DNA form, the CDR3 reads TGTGCCAGCAGCTTATATGGGACAGGGGGCGCAGGGTACAATGAGCAGTTCTTC. Translation: CASSLYGTGGAGYNEQFF.

The rearrangement links TRBV7-3 to TRBJ2-5; 14 positions agree with TRBD2. This CDR3 region has 19 residues. CDR1 is SGHTA, CDR2 FQGTGA, per germline. V dropped 5 bases and J dropped 3; count of bases not matched to a gene: 14. DNA of the CDR3: TGTGCCAGCAGCCCCGGGACTAGCGGGAGAGGGGGGCCCAAAGAGACCCAGTACTTC. Residues: CASSPGTSGRGGPKETQYF.

This clonotype came up a few times. The chain joins TRBV5-1 to TRBJ2-2; D is undetermined. Germline V gene data show CDR1 as SGHRS and CDR2 as YFSETQ. The CDR3 loop spans 16 amino acids. The V gene lost 0 bases and the J gene lost 4 bases, with 13 bases spanning the gap. For the CDR3, the DNA is TGCGCCAGCAGCTTGGGGTCCAGGTTTGGCACCGGGGAGCTGTTTTTT. This sequence encodes CASSLGSRFGTGELFF.

The table lists this clonotype with many counts. V is TRBV11-3 and J is TRBJ1-1; 7 bases match TRBD1. CDR1 SGHNT and CDR2 YENEEA come from the germline V gene. V lost 4 bases and J lost 2; bases outside the gene matches: 13. The CDR3 consists of 17 residues. CDR3 bases: TGTGCCAGCAGCTCCTCCTCGGACAGGACCATTAACACTGAAGCTTTCTTT. Translation gives CASSSSSDRTINTEAFF.

This clonotype appeared many times. This rearrangement joins TRBV27 to TRBJ1-3, with D tentatively TRBD1 (5 bases). The CDR3 is 16 residues long. V was trimmed by 0 bases and J by 0 bases, leaving 9 bases between them. Germline assignment: CDR1 MNHEY and CDR2 SMNVEV (reference sequence). CDR3 amino acids: CASSLSGGSSGNTIYF. In DNA, the CDR3 is TGTGCCAGCAGTTTATCCGGGGGAAGCTCTGGAAACACCATATATTTT.

V gene TRBV5-1 combines with J gene TRBJ2-5; possible D gene TRBD1, 6 bases. V lost 1 base and J 2 bases, leaving 9 bases between the germline ends. The V gene's germline CDR1 is SGHRS and CDR2 YFSETQ. The CDR3 length is 14 residues. The CDR3 is CASSLQGQQETQYF. CDR3 DNA: TGCGCCAGCAGCTTGCAAGGACAGCAAGAGACCCAGTACTTC.

The rearrangement uses TRBV5-1 and TRBJ1-3; 7 bases line up with TRBD1. The CDR3 has 17 residues. Germline assignment: CDR1 SGHRS and CDR2 YFSETQ. The V and J ends lost 0 bases and 2 bases, in that order; junction bases with no gene match: 8. The CDR3 DNA reads TGCGCCAGCAGCTTGGCGGGTGGACAGGTAGCTGGAAACACCATATATTTT. Translation gives CASSLAGGQVAGNTIYF.

In this sample, this clonotype turned up many times. V is TRBV2 and J is TRBJ2-5; 7 nucleotides line up with TRBD1. Germline lookup yields CDR1 SNHLY and CDR2 FYNNEI. Trimming cost V 10 bases and J 3 bases; bases outside gene matches: 2. The CDR3 length is 11 residues. DNA of the CDR3: TGTGCCAACGGACAGGAAGAGACCCAGTACTTC. Protein: CANGQEETQYF.

The chain has TRBV5-4 and TRBJ2-3, with 7 bases that match TRBD2. Germline-derived CDR1 and CDR2 are SGHNT and YYREEE (reference sequence). CDR3 length: 14 amino acids. J gave up 2 bases and V 9 bases, and 9 bases lay outside the gene matches. The CDR3 DNA follows: TGTGCCATGGGGGATGCGGGAGTCACAGATACGCAGTATTTT. Encoded protein: CAMGDAGVTDTQYF.

The gene calls are TRBV4-1 and TRBJ2-7; D may be TRBD1 (5 bases). Germline CDR1 reads MGHRA; CDR2 reads YSYEKL. The CDR3 sequence is 16 residues long. With 2 bases removed from V and 2 bases from J, the gap between germline ends came to 16 bases. The CDR3 region has the DNA TGCGCCAGCAGCCAACCCCAAACCGGCAGGGCCTACGAGCAGTACTTC. Translation: CASSQPQTGRAYEQYF.

V usage is TRBV5-6 and J usage is TRBJ2-7, with 10 bases matching TRBD1. Per the germline V gene, CDR1 is SGHDT and CDR2 is YYEEEE. The V gene end was trimmed by 6 bases and the J gene end by 2 bases; junction bases not matched to a gene: 14. The length of the CDR3 is 17 residues. The CDR3 DNA reads as TGTGCCAGCAACCCCCCAGTCGGGACAGGGGCCACCTACGAGCAGTACTTC. Its translation is CASNPPVGTGATYEQYF.

This chain uses TRBV18 with TRBJ1-1, with a weak D call TRBD1 (6 bases). This CDR3 contains 17 residues. Germline V gene data show CDR1 as KGHSH and CDR2 as LQKENI. Trimming took 3 bases from V and 5 from J, leaving 22 bases between them. CDR3 DNA: TGTGCCAGCTCACCCCGAGAGATCGGGGGGCGCGAAACTGAAGCTTTCTTT. This codes for CASSPREIGGRETEAFF.

This clonotype occurred many times. The chain uses TRBV11-2 and TRBJ1-1; no firm D call. Germline V gene sequence: CDR1 SGHAT, CDR2 FQNNGV. The V gene lost 5 bases and the J gene lost 9 bases, with 13 bases spanning the gap. The CDR3 covers 12 residues. CDR3 protein: CASSRTNEQAFF. CDR3 DNA: TGTGCCAGCAGCAGGACTAACGAACAAGCTTTCTTT. The full variable domain, with the rest looked up from reference TRBV11-2 and TRBJ1-1, is EAGVAQSPRYKIIEKRQSVAFWCNPISGHATLYWYQQILGQGPKLLIQFQNNGVVDDSQLPKDRFSAERLKGVDSTLKIQPAKLEDSAVYLCASSRTNEQAFFGQGTRLTVV.

This clonotype turned up a few times. The chain carries TRBV7-9 and TRBJ2-5; weak D call: TRBD2 (6 bases). V was pared by 5 bases and J by 6 bases, with 25 bases between. The CDR3 has 17 residues. Germline V gives CDR1 SEHNR, CDR2 FQNEAQ (reference sequence). This CDR3 is CASSPPTGVFRVKTQYF. The CDR3 region has the DNA TGTGCCAGCAGCCCTCCGACGGGAGTCTTCCGAGTGAAGACCCAGTACTTC.

This clonotype was seen a few times. This chain uses TRBV19 with TRBJ2-4; 7 nucleotides agree with TRBD2. V lost 5 bases to trimming and J lost 6 bases; unmatched junction nucleotides: 7. CDR1 is LNHDA and CDR2 is SQIVND in the germline V gene (reference sequence). The CDR3 sequence is 14 residues long. This chain's CDR3 is CASSGLVTRNIQYF. CDR3 nucleotide sequence: TGTGCCAGTAGTGGACTAGTCACTCGAAACATTCAGTACTTC.

The sample holds many counts of this clonotype. The chain carries TRBV4-1 and TRBJ2-4; D not certain. Germline values: CDR1 MGHRA, CDR2 YSYEKL. With 0 bases removed from V and 6 bases from J, the gap between germline ends came to 3 bases. The CDR3 is made up of 12 amino acids. As DNA, the CDR3 is TGCGCCAGCAGCCAAGATCGAAACATTCAGTACTTC. It encodes CASSQDRNIQYF.